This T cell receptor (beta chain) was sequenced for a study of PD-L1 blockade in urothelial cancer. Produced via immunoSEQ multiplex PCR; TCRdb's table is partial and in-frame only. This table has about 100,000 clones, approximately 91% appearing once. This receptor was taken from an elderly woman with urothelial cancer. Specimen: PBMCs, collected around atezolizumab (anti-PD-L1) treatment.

CDR3 bases: TGTGCCAGTAGTACCTGGGACAGGGGGTCAGATACGCAGTATTTT. It is translated as CASSTWDRGSDTQYF. The chain recombines TRBV19 with TRBJ2-3; 11 bases map to TRBD1. CDR3 length equals 15 residues. Looked up from germline, CDR1 is LNHDA and CDR2 is SQIVND (reference sequence). V trimming: 4 bases; J trimming: 4 bases; junction bases outside the gene matches: 4.